The 31 T cell receptor beta chains in this list originate from one sample, sequenced in a study of blood T cells in healthy people across ages. Then a second PCR, running about 7 to 11 cycles, was carried out with a sample-barcoded 5' primer and a J-beta primer mix. Via MiXCR, TCRdb re-called the 5' RACE reads, giving one row per CDR3 protein. The data hold around 780,000 distinct CDR3 sequences, with about 61% observed a single time. Sequenced: blood. The source of these receptors is a man aged 35 to 55 in good health.

The CDR3 DNA reads TGTGCCAGCATGCGACGAGGGGCCAACGAAAGCTCCTACGAGCAGTACTTC. It translates to CASMRRGANESSYEQYF. The V gene is TRBV7-3, the J gene TRBJ2-7, with D perhaps TRBD1 or TRBD2 (5 bases each). The germline gives CDR1 SGHTA, CDR2 FQGTGA. Trimming shortened V by 7 bases and J by 0 bases, and 22 bases separated the two germline ends. The CDR3 has 17 amino acids.

This chain links TRBV6-2 or TRBV6-3 with TRBJ2-4; weak D call: TRBD1 (6 bases). The last part of the DNA fits TRBJ2-7 better; the J call may be wrong. The CDR3 is 16 amino acids. Germline-derived CDR1 and CDR2 are MNHEY and SVGEGT. The CDR3 coding sequence is TGTGCCAGCAGTAACCCGGGACACGGCTCTTGGCACGAGCAGTACTTC. Amino acids: CASSNPGHGSWHEQYF.

This clonotype was seen just once. The chain employs TRBV10-3 and TRBJ1-1; D gene unclear. The germline V gene has CDR1 ENHRY and CDR2 SYGVKD. Trimming took off 3 bases at V and 0 bases at J, with 5 bases between the two ends. There are 13 residues in the CDR3. CDR3 in amino acids: CAISEKMNTEAFF. In DNA, the CDR3 is TGTGCCATCAGTGAAAAGATGAACACTGAAGCTTTCTTT.

The genes are TRBV7-9 and TRBJ1-4, with D tentatively TRBD1 (5 bases). CDR3 length: 14 residues. V was trimmed by 0 bases and J by 5 bases, leaving 7 bases between them. Germline V CDR1 and CDR2: SEHNR, FQNEAQ (reference sequence). CDR3: CASSLAGGNEKLFF. The CDR3, as DNA: TGTGCCAGCAGCTTAGCGGGGGGAAATGAAAAACTGTTTTTT.

The V and J genes are TRBV7-9 and TRBJ1-2, with D possibly matching TRBD1 (6 bases). In germline, CDR1 is SEHNR, CDR2 FQNEAQ (reference sequence). Trimming removed 6 bases from V and 6 bases from J, with 17 bases in between. The CDR3 has 14 amino acids. The CDR3 sequence is CASRGSRGFDGYTF. The CDR3 DNA follows: TGTGCCAGCAGGGGGTCCAGGGGTTTTGATGGCTACACCTTC.

The chain carries TRBV25-1 and TRBJ2-1, with a possible D match to TRBD2 (6 bases). This CDR3 contains 15 residues. CDR1 is MGHDK and CDR2 is SYGVNS in the germline V gene. The V gene lost 8 bases and the J gene lost 6 bases, with 20 bases spanning the gap. The CDR3 spells CASGEDGWRVNEQFF. CDR3 bases: TGTGCCAGCGGCGAAGACGGATGGAGGGTCAATGAGCAGTTCTTC.

This clonotype was counted a few times. The chain carries TRBV7-3 and TRBJ2-1, with TRBD1 matching over 10 bases. Germline values: CDR1 SGHTA, CDR2 FQGTGA. The CDR3 extends over 14 amino acids. Germline trimming cut 5 bases from V and 2 bases from J; bases unmatched to any gene: 0. The CDR3 nucleotides read TGTGCCAGCAGCGGACAGGGGGCCTACAATGAGCAGTTCTTC. Protein sequence: CASSGQGAYNEQFF.

The V and J genes are TRBV6-5 and TRBJ2-2; D perhaps matches TRBD1 (5 bases). The CDR3 extends over 16 amino acids. V lost 9 bases to trimming and J lost 1 base, with 18 bases between them. The germline V gene has CDR1 MNHEY and CDR2 SVGAGI. The CDR3: CASRAQPGMNTGELFF. The CDR3 nucleotides read TGTGCCAGTAGAGCCCAGCCAGGGATGAACACCGGGGAGCTGTTTTTT.

J is TRBJ1-1 and V is TRBV12-3 or TRBV12-4; D is undetermined. V was pared by 6 bases and J by 2 bases, with 13 bases between. CDR3 size: 14 residues. CDR3: CASRTTVPNTEAFF. CDR3 sequence (DNA): TGTGCCAGCAGAACCACAGTTCCCAACACTGAAGCTTTCTTT.

The chain uses TRBV9 and TRBJ2-3; 9 bases line up with TRBD2. The germline CDR1 and CDR2 sequences are SGDLS and YYNGEE. Losses at the gene ends were 0 bases for V and 2 bases for J; bases not matched to a gene: 1. The CDR3 extends over 15 amino acids. The CDR3 reads CASSVVAGVTDTQYF. The CDR3 nucleotides read TGTGCCAGCAGCGTAGTAGCGGGGGTCACAGATACGCAGTATTTT.

This chain connects TRBV10-3 to TRBJ2-7; the D gene is possibly TRBD2 (5 bases). The CDR3 is 13 amino acids. Per germline, CDR1 ENHRY and CDR2 SYGVKD. Trimming stripped 5 bases from V and 7 bases from J, with 15 bases between. CDR3 nucleotides: TGTGCCATCAGTAGCGGTCCCGGCAATGAGCAGTACTTC. Its protein product is CAISSGPGNEQYF.

This clonotype has at least ten counts. The chain employs TRBV7-2 and TRBJ2-3; D not resolved. Germline lookup yields CDR1 SGHTA and CDR2 FQGNSA. V was pared by 4 bases and J by 0 bases, with 20 bases between. This CDR3 has 18 residues. This CDR3 reads CASSYLSVAFQSTDTQYF. DNA for the CDR3: TGTGCCAGCAGCTACCTTTCCGTAGCTTTTCAAAGCACAGATACGCAGTATTTT.

V and J are TRBV29-1 and TRBJ1-2; possible D gene TRBD1, 6 bases. Germline-derived CDR1 and CDR2 are SQVTM and ANQGSEA. The length of the CDR3 is 13 residues. V was trimmed by 3 bases and J by 3 bases, leaving 11 bases between them. The CDR3 region is CSVEGATDYGYTF. The CDR3 nucleotides are TGCAGCGTTGAGGGGGCCACCGACTATGGCTACACCTTC. The whole variable domain, filled in from reference TRBV29-1 and TRBJ1-2, reads SAVISQKPSRDICQRGTSLTIQCQVDSQVTMMFWYRQQPGQSLTLIATANQGSEATYESGFVIDKFPISRPNLTFSTLTVSNMSPEDSSIYLCSVEGATDYGYTFGSGTRLTVV.

V usage is TRBV27 and J usage is TRBJ2-5; 7 nucleotides match TRBD2. The DNA end is a closer match to TRBJ2-7, so the J assignment may be wrong. This CDR3 contains 12 residues. Germline-derived CDR1 and CDR2 are MNHEY and SMNVEV (reference sequence). CDR3 region: CASLGLDYEQYF. CDR3 sequence (DNA): TGTGCCAGCCTCGGACTAGACTACGAGCAGTACTTC.

This chain joins TRBV29-1 and TRBJ1-2, with TRBD1 identical over 8 bases. Losses at the gene ends were 1 base for V and 2 bases for J; bases not matched to a gene: 0. The CDR3 contains 13 residues. The germline V gene has CDR1 SQVTM and CDR2 ANQGSEA. The CDR3 nucleotides are TGCAGCGTTGAAGGGACAGGGAACTATGGCTACACCTTC. This translates into CSVEGTGNYGYTF.

This clonotype was seen a handful of times. This chain uses TRBV12-3 or TRBV12-4 with TRBJ2-3, with unresolved D. The CDR3 sequence is 15 residues long. Trimming took off 3 bases at V and 3 bases at J, with 13 bases between the two ends. The CDR3 DNA is TGTGCCAGCAGTTTTGGCTGGCCTGAAACAGATACGCAGTATTTT. It specifies CASSFGWPETDTQYF.

The chain recombines TRBV27 with TRBJ2-1, with 9 bases lining up with TRBD2. The CDR3 runs 15 residues. J was trimmed by 7 bases and V by 5 bases; bases with no gene match: 9. The germline V gene has CDR1 MNHEY and CDR2 SMNVEV (reference sequence). The CDR3 spells CASSAGLASGNEQFF. The CDR3 DNA follows: TGTGCCAGCAGTGCGGGACTAGCTTCTGGTAATGAGCAGTTCTTC.

This sequence joins TRBV20-1 and TRBJ2-7; D tentatively fits TRBD1 or TRBD2 (6 bases each). CDR1 and CDR2 from the germline V gene are DFQATT and SNEGSKA (reference sequence). The ends were cut back, 6 bases at V and 5 bases at J, with 14 bases in the middle. This CDR3 spans 12 amino acids. CDR3 loop: CSASGGNNEQYF. The DNA for the CDR3 is TGCAGTGCGTCCGGGGGCAACAACGAGCAGTACTTC.

In nucleotides, the CDR3 is TGTGCCAGCAGGGACAGGGGGCTTCAAGAGACCCAGTACTTC. This translates into CASRDRGLQETQYF. This rearrangement joins TRBV28 to TRBJ2-5, with TRBD1 matching over 11 bases. Germline V gene data show CDR1 as MDHEN and CDR2 as SYDVKM. The CDR3 is 14 amino acids. The V segment lost 6 bases and the J segment 2 bases; nucleotides outside the gene matches: 2.

The rearrangement joins TRBV13 to TRBJ2-6, with 7 nucleotides matching TRBD1. This CDR3 is 19 amino acids long. J lost 0 bases, V lost 3 bases, and 11 bases had no gene match. The V gene's germline CDR1 is PRHDT and CDR2 FYEKMQ (reference sequence). Here the CDR3 reads CASSLATGLHLSGANVLTF. For the CDR3, the DNA is TGTGCCAGCAGCTTGGCGACAGGGTTACATCTCTCTGGGGCCAACGTCCTGACTTTC.

V usage is TRBV7-2 and J usage is TRBJ1-2; D gene ambiguous. The CDR3 sequence is 11 residues long. Germline V gives CDR1 SGHTA, CDR2 FQGNSA. V was trimmed by 5 bases and J by 10 bases, leaving 11 bases between them. CDR3 residues: CASSPDVHYTF. CDR3 coding DNA: TGTGCCAGCAGCCCAGATGTCCACTACACCTTC.

This clonotype was counted only a few times. The chain combines TRBV7-2 with TRBJ2-3; tentatively, D is TRBD2 (5 bases). Germline V gene sequence: CDR1 SGHTA, CDR2 FQGNSA. Trimming shortened V by 11 bases and J by 2 bases, and 20 bases separated the two germline ends. This CDR3 is 15 amino acids long. CDR3: CAVSVGSATTDTQYF. The DNA for the CDR3 is TGTGCCGTTTCGGTGGGTAGCGCAACCACAGATACGCAGTATTTT.

V usage is TRBV3-1 and J usage is TRBJ1-1, with D possibly matching TRBD1 (6 bases). The CDR3 runs 13 residues. The V gene lost 5 bases and the J gene lost 1 base, with 8 bases spanning the gap. Per the germline V gene, CDR1 is LGHDT and CDR2 is YNNKEL (reference sequence). The CDR3 DNA follows: TGTGCCAGCAGCAGGGGGTCGAACACTGAAGCTTTCTTT. Translated: CASSRGSNTEAFF.

J is TRBJ2-2 and V is TRBV12-3 or TRBV12-4, with 7 bases fitting TRBD1. The CDR3 runs 15 residues. The trim removed 6 bases at V and 4 bases at J, leaving 8 bases unmatched. Here the CDR3 DNA reads TGTGCCAGCAGCCGACAGGGACCAACCACCGGGGAGCTGTTTTTT. This gives the protein CASSRQGPTTGELFF.

This clonotype was seen a handful of times. This chain links TRBV24-1 with TRBJ2-5; a weak D match, TRBD1 (6 bases). The CDR3 runs 14 residues. Trimming pared 3 bases from V and 5 bases from J, leaving 12 bases between. Germline CDR1 KGHDR, CDR2 SFDVKD. The DNA for the CDR3 is TGTGCCACCAGTGATCGGACAGAGGGGGAGACCCAGTACTTC. Amino acid sequence: CATSDRTEGETQYF.

V is TRBV6-1 and J is TRBJ1-5, with 7 bases lining up with TRBD1. The CDR3 runs to 14 residues. J was trimmed by 2 bases and V by 4 bases; bases with no gene match: 2. Per germline, CDR1 MNHNS and CDR2 SASEGT. DNA of the CDR3: TGTGCCAGCAGTGGACAGGGAGGCAATCAGCCCCAGCATTTT. It is translated as CASSGQGGNQPQHF.

The sample holds a few counts of this clonotype. The chain employs TRBV3-1 and TRBJ1-6; 10 nucleotides match TRBD1. The germline CDR1 and CDR2 sequences are LGHDT and YNNKEL (reference sequence). The CDR3 is 16 amino acids. The junction had 6 bases not matched to a gene; V was cut back by 0 bases and J by 10 bases. Written as DNA, the CDR3 is TGTGCCAGCAGCCAAGAATGGGGACAGGGGTCGTCACCCCTCCACTTT. It translates to CASSQEWGQGSSPLHF.

The chain has TRBV3-1 and TRBJ2-3, with D hard to call. This CDR3 has 14 amino acids. Germline CDR1 is LGHDT and CDR2 is YNNKEL (reference sequence). The V gene lost 4 bases and the J gene lost 0 bases, with 8 bases spanning the gap. CDR3 coding DNA: TGTGCCAGCAGCCTTTTCACTAGCACAGATACGCAGTATTTT. This translates into CASSLFTSTDTQYF.

For this clonotype: A clone one base away is much larger, so this may be a read error. This chain joins TRBV29-1 and TRBJ2-5, with D possibly matching TRBD2 (6 bases). CDR1 and CDR2 (germline): SQVTM, ANQGSEA. The CDR3 spans 13 residues. The chain's CDR3 is CSVVGGKQETEYF. In DNA form, the CDR3 reads TGCAGCGTTGTGGGGGGAAAACAAGAGACCGAGTACTTC. Complete variable domain (other parts from reference TRBV29-1 and TRBJ2-5): SAVISQKPSRDICQRGTSLTIQCQVDSQVTMMFWYRQQPGQSLTLIATANQGSEATYESGFVIDKFPISRPNLTFSTLTVSNMSPEDSSIYLCSVVGGKQETEYFGPGTRLLVL.

J is TRBJ2-1 and V is TRBV15; D not certain. Between the trimmed V and J ends, which lost 5 bases and 4 bases, there was a span of 18 bases. Germline CDR1 is LNHNV and CDR2 is YYDKDF (reference sequence). The CDR3 has 16 amino acids. This chain's CDR3 is CATSPARARLYNEQFF. DNA for the CDR3: TGTGCCACCAGCCCTGCCCGGGCCCGATTATACAATGAGCAGTTCTTC.

The V gene is TRBV7-6, the J gene TRBJ2-2, with TRBD1 as a possible D gene (5 bases). Germline assignment: CDR1 SGHVS and CDR2 FNYEAQ. V lost 5 bases, J lost 6 bases, and 13 bases lay in between. The CDR3 consists of 14 residues. CDR3 in amino acids: CASSLRRGSGELFF. In nucleotides, the CDR3 is TGTGCCAGCAGCCTAAGAAGGGGCTCCGGGGAGCTGTTTTTT.